The entry below gives a single TCR beta chain sequence along with its context. The table came from immunoSEQ multiplex PCR; TCRdb's copy has only in-frame clones and leaves some out. The data hold 490,000 or so clones, with 70% to 85% observed a single time. The entry originates in a study of shared clonotypes between healthy human individuals. Trimming removed 6 bases from V and 0 bases from J, with 14 bases in between. This CDR3 comprises 16 residues. Germline CDR1 MNHEY, CDR2 SMNVEV (reference sequence). The chain combines TRBV27 with TRBJ1-4, with D unclear. The receptor's source is a woman between 35 and 50 years old in good health. Some clones in this sample may be carry-over from other donors' samples. The source material was PBMCs. DNA of the CDR3: TGTGCCAGCAGCCGTAACGGCAGGCCAACTAATGAAAAACTGTTTTTT. Translation: CASSRNGRPTNEKLFF.